This TCR beta chain was sequenced in a study of cytomegalovirus exposure and HLA in healthy donors. Study results and limitations: The majority of CMV-associated TCR beta chains were reported as apparently HLA-restricted in a later analysis. There were reportedly fewer N-insertions in an Asian-associated ancestry cluster than the roughly 670-donor mean, in a later analysis. Among TCR beta chains of equal frequency, HLA-associated ones were more clonally expanded in a later analysis. There was a cluster of highly shared sequence variants that was likely a sequencing artifact.

On this clone: Its antigen is not identified.

Amplification used 60 Vbeta primers and 13 Jbeta primers. The repertoire was sequenced with immunoSEQ multiplex PCR; TCRdb's copy has only in-frame clones and lacks some. The sample shows more than 140,000 clones, approximately 82% of them seen only once. The CDR3 runs 14 residues. Germline V gives CDR1 LGHNA, CDR2 YNFKEQ. Trimming left V 5 bases short and J 5 bases short, with 13 bases between. This sequence originates from a man younger than 30 in good health and CMV-seropositive. Specimen: PBMCs. V usage is TRBV4-2 and J usage is TRBJ2-1; D possibly corresponds to TRBD1 (6 bases). This CDR3 is CASSSVGGNNEQFF. The CDR3 DNA reads TGTGCCAGCAGCTCGGTAGGGGGAAACAATGAGCAGTTCTTC.